This entry lists 8 T cell receptor beta chains sequenced from one sample in a study of shared clonotypes between healthy human individuals. Profiling relied on immunoSEQ multiplex PCR, and the TCRdb table lists in-frame clones only, not all of them. The profile shows 300,000 to 400,000 clones, around 86% of them singletons. Sequenced input: memory CD8+ T cells sorted from blood. Subset reported: CD45RO+ cells pooled with CCR7-negative TemRA cells. Every receptor here comes from a man aged 18 to 35 in good health.

The rearrangement uses TRBV7-9 and TRBJ2-3, with TRBD2 matching 13 bases. Germline assignment: CDR1 SEHNR and CDR2 FQNEAQ (reference sequence). The CDR3 has 14 residues. Germline trimming cut 6 bases from V and 7 bases from J; bases unmatched to any gene: 4. CDR3 region: CASSGLAGENTQYF. CDR3 nucleotides: TGTGCCAGCAGTGGACTAGCGGGAGAAAATACGCAGTATTTT. Together with reference TRBV7-9 and TRBJ2-3, the CDR3 gives the full variable domain: DTGVSQNPRHKITKRGQNVTFRCDPISEHNRLYWYRQTLGQGPEFLTYFQNEAQLEKSRLLSDRFSAERPKGSFSTLEIQRTEQGDSAMYLCASSGLAGENTQYFGPGTRLTVL.

The chain employs TRBV9 and TRBJ2-7; maybe TRBD1 (5 bases). There are 14 residues in the CDR3. Germline V gives CDR1 SGDLS, CDR2 YYNGEE. Trimming cost V 0 bases and J 4 bases, with 11 bases left between them. CDR3 bases: TGTGCCAGCAGCGTAGGTGCAGGGAAATACGAGCAGTACTTC. As protein: CASSVGAGKYEQYF.

The chain carries TRBV19 and TRBJ1-2, with 9 bases lining up with TRBD1. This CDR3 region has 18 residues. The ends lost 5 bases at V and 4 bases at J; junction bases unmatched: 17. Germline V lookup: CDR1 LNHDA, CDR2 SQIVND (reference sequence). DNA of the CDR3: TGTGCCAGTAGTGGAATTGAGTTTGGGACAGGGATTTTCTATGGCTACACCTTC. It is translated as CASSGIEFGTGIFYGYTF.

With respect to this clone: One junction end does not reproduce the germline sequence, and a read error may be involved. The rearrangement joins TRBV30 to TRBJ1-2; D perhaps matches TRBD1 (5 bases). Germline CDR1 GTSNPN, CDR2 SVGIG (reference sequence). The CDR3 has 13 residues. CDR3 protein: CAWSMAPGYDYTF. The CDR3, as DNA: TGTGCCTGGAGTATGGCGCCAGGGTATGACTACACCTTC.

The chain is built from TRBV18 and TRBJ2-1, with 7 bases fitting TRBD2. The CDR3 has 16 residues. Germline values: CDR1 KGHSH, CDR2 LQKENI. J was trimmed by 1 base and V by 2 bases; bases with no gene match: 5. Here the CDR3 reads CASSPGLAASYNEQFF. DNA for the CDR3: TGTGCCAGCTCACCAGGGCTAGCGGCATCCTACAATGAGCAGTTCTTC.

The gene calls are TRBV9 and TRBJ2-3, with 8 bases lining up with TRBD2. The CDR3 spans 15 residues. V lost 0 bases and J lost 3; bases outside the gene matches: 3. Germline V lookup: CDR1 SGDLS, CDR2 YYNGEE. CDR3 in amino acids: CASSVGPGGTDTQYF. CDR3 sequence (DNA): TGTGCCAGCAGCGTAGGGCCGGGGGGGACAGATACGCAGTATTTT.

The V gene is TRBV5-1, the J gene TRBJ2-1; perhaps TRBD1 as D (7 bases). Germline V gene data show CDR1 as SGHRS and CDR2 as YFSETQ. This CDR3 contains 11 residues. V was shortened by 3 bases and J by 14 bases, with 12 bases between the two germline ends. The CDR3 coding sequence is TGCGCCAGCAGCTATCCAGGGGGGAAGTTCTTC. This sequence encodes CASSYPGGKFF.

The chain combines TRBV7-6 with TRBJ2-5, with D perhaps matching TRBD1 (5 bases). Deletions cut 7 bases from V and 4 bases from J, with 19 bases between. CDR1 is SGHVS and CDR2 is FNYEAQ in the germline V gene. The CDR3 extends over 15 amino acids. The CDR3: CASTTDMGLGETQYF. CDR3 bases: TGTGCCAGCACCACTGACATGGGGCTGGGAGAGACCCAGTACTTC.